Listed below are T cell receptor beta chains from one sample, sequenced in a study of Ad26.COV2.S vaccination and SARS-CoV-2 variants. Method: immunoSEQ multiplex PCR; TCRdb's copy keeps in-frame clones and lacks some. This repertoire shows nearly 400,000 clones, approximately 91% found once; its top ten account for under 2%. The material was peripheral blood, obtained in a trial of Ad26.COV2.S vaccine versus placebo. The receptors derive from a person aged 18-60 years who received the Ad26.COV2.S COVID-19 vaccine or a placebo. Each CDR3 is given with its conserved first and last residue. Each record gives: D gene, clone size, V gene, J gene, CDR3 DNA, CDR3 protein. D genes are given only for firm matches. Where a row states a size, it is once, few, many or the class of an expanded clone; other rows omit it.

TRBD1	.	TRBV18	TRBJ2-2	TGTGCCAGCTCACCACCGGACAGGGCTAGCACCGGGGAGCTGTTTTTT	CASSPPDRASTGELFF
.	.	TRBV11-3	TRBJ2-2	TGTGCCAGCAGCTTAGTGGGATCAGGTACCGGGGAGCTGTTTTTT	CASSLVGSGTGELFF
.	.	TRBV2	TRBJ2-1	TGTGCCAGCAGAGAGGACTCCCTCTCCTACAATGAGCAGTTCTTC	CASREDSLSYNEQFF
.	.	TRBV5-1	TRBJ2-7	TGCGCCAGCAGCTTGGGGGGGACCGAGCAGTACTTC	CASSLGGTEQYF
.	.	TRBV18	TRBJ2-7	TGTGCCAGCTCACCCGGGGCAACCTACGAGCAGTACTTC	CASSPGATYEQYF
TRBD2	.	TRBV4-1	TRBJ2-7	TGCGCCAGCAGCCAAGATATTAGCGGGCCAACTAACTCCTACGAGCAGTACTTC	CASSQDISGPTNSYEQYF
TRBD1	.	TRBV19	TRBJ2-1	TGTGCCAGTAGTATAGAAGGGGACAGGGGGAGGAATGAGCAGTTCTTC	CASSIEGDRGRNEQFF
.	once	TRBV2	TRBJ2-5	TGTGCCAGCACCGAGGGGGAGACCCAGTACTTC	CASTEGETQYF
.	.	TRBV7-3	TRBJ1-1	TGTGCCAGCAGCTTATGGGGGTGGAACACTGAAGCTTTCTTT	CASSLWGWNTEAFF
.	.	TRBV19	TRBJ1-2	TGTGCCAGTAGTATAGATGTGGTTAACTATGGCTACACCTTC	CASSIDVVNYGYTF
TRBD2	.	TRBV3-1/TRBV3-2	TRBJ2-2	TGTGCCAGCAGCGGAATCAGGACTAGCGGGAGTATGGGGAACACCGGGGAGCTGTTTTTT	CASSGIRTSGSMGNTGELFF
.	.	TRBV7-8	TRBJ2-2	TGTGCCAGCACCGCTACCGGGGAGCTGTTTTTT	CASTATGELFF
.	.	TRBV12-3/TRBV12-4	TRBJ2-7	TGTGCCAGCAGTTTAGAAGGGGCCTACGAGCAGTACTTC	CASSLEGAYEQYF
.	.	TRBV5-6	TRBJ2-7	TGTGCCAGCAGCGGCCGAGGTCCCTTGAACGAGCAGTACTTC	CASSGRGPLNEQYF
.	few	TRBV7-3	TRBJ1-6	TGTGCCAGTGCGGAGTTGGGGACGGATTCACCCCTCCACTTT	CASAELGTDSPLHF
TRBD1	.	TRBV5-1	TRBJ2-5	TGCGCCAGCAGTGCGACAGGGCTTGGTGAAGAGACCCAGTACTTC	CASSATGLGEETQYF
TRBD2	.	TRBV7-2	TRBJ2-7	TGTGCCAGCAGCTTGCGGGGTAGCGGGGGGGGCTACGAGCAGTACTTC	CASSLRGSGGGYEQYF
.	.	TRBV15	TRBJ2-2	TGTGCCACCAGCAGAGATATCCTAGCCGCGAACACCGGGGAGCTGTTTTTT	CATSRDILAANTGELFF
.	.	TRBV11-2	TRBJ2-3	TGTGCCAGCAGCTTAGAGGGGGCTACCGCCACAGATACGCAGTATTTT	CASSLEGATATDTQYF
TRBD1	.	TRBV19	TRBJ2-3	TGTGCCAGTAGTCCTTACCCCCCCGGGACAGGGGCAGATACGCAGTATTTT	CASSPYPPGTGADTQYF
TRBD1	once	TRBV6-6	TRBJ2-7	TGTGCCAGCAGTCGGACAGGGGGCTCCTACGAGCAGTACTTC	CASSRTGGSYEQYF
TRBD1	.	TRBV6-6	TRBJ2-7	TGTGCCAGCAGCCCCGGGACAGGGGTTCTTCGGTACGAGCAGTACTTC	CASSPGTGVLRYEQYF
TRBD2	.	TRBV6-2/TRBV6-3	TRBJ2-3	TGTGCCAGCAGTTACGGGACTAGCGGACCCACAGATACGCAGTATTTT	CASSYGTSGPTDTQYF
.	.	TRBV5-1	TRBJ2-3	TGCGCCAGCAGCTTGACACAGCAGCGGACAGATACGCAGTATTTT	CASSLTQQRTDTQYF
TRBD2	.	TRBV4-1	TRBJ2-1	TGCGCCAGCAGCCAACGCCCTGGGACTAGCGGTTGGAATGAGCAGTTCTTC	CASSQRPGTSGWNEQFF
TRBD2	.	TRBV4-1	TRBJ2-1	TGCGCCAGCAGCCAAGTGACTAGCGGGAGGTACAATGAGCAGTTCTTC	CASSQVTSGRYNEQFF
.	.	TRBV5-6	TRBJ1-1	TGTGCCAGCAGCGCGGGACACAGCCATGAAGCTTTCTTT	CASSAGHSHEAFF
TRBD1	.	TRBV6-5	TRBJ1-4	TGTGCCACCCTATCAGGGGGCGGAGGGGAAAAACTGTTTTTT	CATLSGGGGEKLFF
.	.	TRBV6-6	TRBJ2-5	TGTGCCAGCAGTACCCGGGGAGAGACCCAGTACTTC	CASSTRGETQYF
.	medium-sized	TRBV11-2	TRBJ2-5	TGTGCCAGCAGCTTATGGGGGGCGGAGACCCAGTACTTC	CASSLWGAETQYF
TRBD1	.	TRBV7-6	TRBJ2-3	TGTGCCAGCAGCTTACGGGACAGGGTAAGGAGTACGCAGTATTTT	CASSLRDRVRSTQYF
.	.	TRBV3-1/TRBV3-2	TRBJ2-7	TGTGCCAGCAGCCAAGCTGTTGGAGGGGGGGTCCACGAGCAGTACTTC	CASSQAVGGGVHEQYF
.	.	TRBV9	TRBJ1-4	TGTGCCAGCAGCGTAGCCGTTGGACAGTCCGTCAATGAAAAACTGTTTTTT	CASSVAVGQSVNEKLFF
.	once	TRBV6-5	TRBJ2-1	TGTGCCAGCAGAGGGCGTAAGAGCTCCTACAATGAGCAGTTCTTC	CASRGRKSSYNEQFF
.	.	TRBV6-6	TRBJ2-7	TGTGCCAGCACTAATCCCGGGACAACTAAATACGAGCAGTACTTC	CASTNPGTTKYEQYF
.	.	TRBV28	TRBJ2-7	TGTGCCAGCATTCAACTAGAAACCCGGCGGCAGTACTTC	CASIQLETRRQYF
.	.	TRBV5-4	TRBJ2-1	TGTGCCAGCAGCTCGACCGGGACGGCCTACAATGAGCAGTTCTTC	CASSSTGTAYNEQFF
.	.	TRBV4-1	TRBJ2-7	TGCGCCAGCAGCCAAGATCCAACTAGTAGTCACGAGCAGTACTTC	CASSQDPTSSHEQYF
TRBD2	few	TRBV6-2/TRBV6-3	TRBJ2-1	TGTGCCAGCAGTGGGCTAGCGGGCCACTCCTACAATGAGCAGTTCTTC	CASSGLAGHSYNEQFF
.	.	TRBV30	TRBJ2-7	TGTGCCTGGAGTGGTGGAGGACCCGAGCAGTACTTC	CAWSGGGPEQYF
.	.	TRBV7-9	TRBJ2-2	TGTGCCAGCAGCTCCCACTCGAACACCGGGGAGCTGTTTTTT	CASSSHSNTGELFF
.	.	TRBV7-2	TRBJ1-3	TGTGCCAGCAGCTTAGAGGAAGGCCGGGGAAACACCATATATTTT	CASSLEEGRGNTIYF
TRBD2	.	TRBV27	TRBJ2-1	TGTGCCAGCAGTTTACCGTTTAGCGGGGGTTACAATGAGCAGTTCTTC	CASSLPFSGGYNEQFF
.	.	TRBV7-6	TRBJ2-7	TGTGCCAGCAGCTTAGGTGGCAGGGGTTTCTACGAGCAGTACTTC	CASSLGGRGFYEQYF
.	few	TRBV10-3	TRBJ1-5	TGTGCCATCAGTGAGTCGAGGGGGGGGGCAGGTCAGCCCCAGCATTTT	CAISESRGGAGQPQHF
TRBD2	once	TRBV28	TRBJ2-3	TGTGCCAGCAGTATAGCGGGAGTCGGCACAGATACGCAGTATTTT	CASSIAGVGTDTQYF
TRBD2	.	TRBV27	TRBJ2-1	TGTGCCAGCAGTTTAGGACTAGCGGGCCCCGAGCAGTTCTTC	CASSLGLAGPEQFF